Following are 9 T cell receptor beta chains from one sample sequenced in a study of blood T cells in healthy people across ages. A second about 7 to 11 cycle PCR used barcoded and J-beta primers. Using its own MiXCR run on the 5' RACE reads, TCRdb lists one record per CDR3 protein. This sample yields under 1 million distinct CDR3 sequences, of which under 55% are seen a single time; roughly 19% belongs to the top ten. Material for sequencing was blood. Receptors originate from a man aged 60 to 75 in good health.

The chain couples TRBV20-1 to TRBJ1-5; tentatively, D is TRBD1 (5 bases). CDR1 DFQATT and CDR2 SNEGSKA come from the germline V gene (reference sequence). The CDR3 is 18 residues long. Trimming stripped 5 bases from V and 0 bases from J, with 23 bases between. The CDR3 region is CSAYEGPLDMYSNQPQHF. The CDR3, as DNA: TGCAGTGCTTACGAGGGACCTTTAGATATGTATAGCAATCAGCCCCAGCATTTT.

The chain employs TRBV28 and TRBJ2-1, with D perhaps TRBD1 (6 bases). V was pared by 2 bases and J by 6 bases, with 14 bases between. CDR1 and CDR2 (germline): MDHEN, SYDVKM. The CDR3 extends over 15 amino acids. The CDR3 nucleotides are TGTGCCAGCAGTTTAGTAGATGGGGGCCCCAATGAGCAGTTCTTC. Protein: CASSLVDGGPNEQFF.

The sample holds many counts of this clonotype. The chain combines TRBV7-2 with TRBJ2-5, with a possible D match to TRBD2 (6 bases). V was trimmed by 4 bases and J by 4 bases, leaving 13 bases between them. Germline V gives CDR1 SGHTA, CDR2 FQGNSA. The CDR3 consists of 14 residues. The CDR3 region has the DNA TGTGCCAGCAGCTACGGGACTCCCAGAGAGACCCAGTACTTC. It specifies CASSYGTPRETQYF.

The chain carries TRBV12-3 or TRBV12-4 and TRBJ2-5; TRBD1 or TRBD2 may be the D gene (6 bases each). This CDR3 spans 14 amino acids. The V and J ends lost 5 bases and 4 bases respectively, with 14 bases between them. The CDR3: CASSGGARGETQYF. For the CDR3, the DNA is TGTGCCAGCAGTGGCGGGGCCAGGGGAGAGACCCAGTACTTC.

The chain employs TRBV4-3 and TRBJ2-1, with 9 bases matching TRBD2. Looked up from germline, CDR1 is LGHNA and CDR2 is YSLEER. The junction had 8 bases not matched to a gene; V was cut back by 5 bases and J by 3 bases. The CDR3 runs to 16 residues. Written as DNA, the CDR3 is TGCGCCAGCAGCAGAAGTCTAGCGGGATACTACAATGAGCAGTTCTTC. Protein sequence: CASSRSLAGYYNEQFF.

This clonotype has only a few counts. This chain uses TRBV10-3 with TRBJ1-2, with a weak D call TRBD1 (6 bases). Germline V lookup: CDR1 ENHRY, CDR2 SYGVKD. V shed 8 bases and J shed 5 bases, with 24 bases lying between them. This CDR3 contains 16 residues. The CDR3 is CAIALTPPGGGYGYTF. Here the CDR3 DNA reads TGTGCCATCGCCCTCACTCCCCCGGGGGGCGGGTATGGCTACACCTTC.

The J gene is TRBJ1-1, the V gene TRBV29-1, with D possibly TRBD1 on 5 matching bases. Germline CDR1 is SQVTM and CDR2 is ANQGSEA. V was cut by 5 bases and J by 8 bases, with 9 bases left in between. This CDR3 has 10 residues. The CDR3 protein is CSVRTPEAFF. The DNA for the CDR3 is TGCAGCGTTAGGACACCCGAAGCTTTCTTT.

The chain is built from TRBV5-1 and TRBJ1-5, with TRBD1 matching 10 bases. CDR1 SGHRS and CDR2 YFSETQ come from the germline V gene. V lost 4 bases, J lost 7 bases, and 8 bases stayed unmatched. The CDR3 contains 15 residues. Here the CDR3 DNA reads TGCGCCAGCAGCCGTCTCGGGGGACAGGGGCAGCCCCAGCATTTT. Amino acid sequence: CASSRLGGQGQPQHF.

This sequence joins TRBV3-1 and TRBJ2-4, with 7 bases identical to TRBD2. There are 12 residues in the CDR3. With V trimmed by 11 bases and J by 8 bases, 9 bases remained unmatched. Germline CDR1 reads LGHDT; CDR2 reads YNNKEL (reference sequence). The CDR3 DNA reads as TGTGCCGAAGCGGGGATATGGGACATTCAGTACTTC. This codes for CAEAGIWDIQYF.